This T cell receptor (beta chain) was retrieved from a study of T cell responses to AZD1222 COVID-19 vaccine. The assay was immunoSEQ multiplex PCR, and TCRdb's table has in-frame clones only and misses some. The sample holds 90,000 to 150,000 clones, around 90% seen once. The V gene lost 6 bases and the J gene lost 0 bases, with 16 bases spanning the gap. The CDR3 length is 16 residues. Germline V gene lookup returns CDR1 MDHEN and CDR2 SYDVKM. Study results and caveats: Epitopes outside B.1.351 and B.1.1.7 mutated regions reportedly drew nearly half of spike TCRs. Breadth and depth of Spike-specific TCRs rose after two AZD1222 doses.

Comment on this clone: Its antigen is still unknown.

The sequenced sample was peripheral blood, obtained on day 0 of AZD1222 vaccination. The chain links TRBV28 to TRBJ2-3, with unresolved D. The TCR was taken from an adult in good health. Written as DNA, the CDR3 is TGTGCCAGCAGGTTCGATCCTTGGGCTAGCACAGATACGCAGTATTTT. This gives the protein CASRFDPWASTDTQYF.